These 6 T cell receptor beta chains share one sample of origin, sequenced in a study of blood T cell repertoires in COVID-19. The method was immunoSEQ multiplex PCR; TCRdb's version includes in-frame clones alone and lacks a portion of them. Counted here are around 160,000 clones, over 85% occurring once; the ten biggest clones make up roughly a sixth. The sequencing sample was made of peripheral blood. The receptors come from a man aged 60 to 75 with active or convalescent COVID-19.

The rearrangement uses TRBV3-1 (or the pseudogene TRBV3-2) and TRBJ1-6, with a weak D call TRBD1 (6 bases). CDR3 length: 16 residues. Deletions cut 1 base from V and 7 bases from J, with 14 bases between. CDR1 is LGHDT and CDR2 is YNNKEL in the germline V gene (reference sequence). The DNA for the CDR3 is TGTGCCAGCAGCCAAGTTCCTCAGGGGCGGAATTCACCCCTCCACTTT. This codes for CASSQVPQGRNSPLHF.

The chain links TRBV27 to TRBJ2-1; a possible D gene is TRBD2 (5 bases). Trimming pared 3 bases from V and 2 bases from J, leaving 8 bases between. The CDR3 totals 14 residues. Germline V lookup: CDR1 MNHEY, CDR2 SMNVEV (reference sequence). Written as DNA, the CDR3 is TGTGCCAGCAGTTTCCGAGGGACCTACAATGAGCAGTTCTTC. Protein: CASSFRGTYNEQFF.

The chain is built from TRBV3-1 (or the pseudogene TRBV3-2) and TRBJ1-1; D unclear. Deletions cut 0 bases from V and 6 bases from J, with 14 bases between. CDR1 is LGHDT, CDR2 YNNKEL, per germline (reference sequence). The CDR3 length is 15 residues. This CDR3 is CASSQDIIRGAEAFF. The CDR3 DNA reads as TGTGCCAGCAGCCAAGATATTATCCGGGGAGCTGAAGCTTTCTTT.

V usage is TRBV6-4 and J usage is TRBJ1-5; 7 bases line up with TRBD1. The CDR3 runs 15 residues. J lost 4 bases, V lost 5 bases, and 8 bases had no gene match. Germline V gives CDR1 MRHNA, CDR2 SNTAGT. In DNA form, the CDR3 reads TGTGCCAGCAGTTCCCCCAGACAGGGAAATCAGCCCCAGCATTTT. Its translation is CASSSPRQGNQPQHF.

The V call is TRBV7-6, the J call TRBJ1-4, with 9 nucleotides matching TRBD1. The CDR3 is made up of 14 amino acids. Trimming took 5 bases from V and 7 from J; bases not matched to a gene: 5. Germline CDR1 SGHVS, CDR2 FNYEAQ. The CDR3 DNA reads TGTGCCAGCAGCCCCGGGACAGGGCGTGAAAAACTGTTTTTT. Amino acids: CASSPGTGREKLFF.

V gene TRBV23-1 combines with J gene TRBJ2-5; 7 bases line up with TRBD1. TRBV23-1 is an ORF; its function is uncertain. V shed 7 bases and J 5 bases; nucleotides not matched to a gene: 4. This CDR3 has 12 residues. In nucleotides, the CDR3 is TGCGCCAGCATGACAGGGCCCGAGACCCAGTACTTC. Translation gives CASMTGPETQYF.